Listed below are T cell receptor beta chains from one sample, sequenced in a study of T cell responses to AZD1222 COVID-19 vaccine. Only in-frame clones appear in the TCRdb table, and some are missing; sequencing was by immunoSEQ multiplex PCR. Among under 150,000 clones listed, roughly 93% were seen once. This specimen consisted of peripheral blood, obtained 28 days after the second AZD1222 dose. These receptors came from an adult who received the AZD1222 COVID-19 vaccine. Both conserved end residues are trimmed from each CDR3. Each record gives: V gene, CDR3 protein.

V gene: TRBV2; CDR3 protein: ASSPLTRRDRGLEGYT
V gene: TRBV7-2; CDR3 protein: ASSVGLAGNNEQF
V gene: TRBV27; CDR3 protein: ASSPGGSASYEQY
V gene: TRBV5-1; CDR3 protein: ASSSGTSPSREQF
V gene: TRBV9; CDR3 protein: ASGDTYNEQF
V gene: TRBV19; CDR3 protein: ASREGTRYGYT
V gene: TRBV9; CDR3 protein: ASSVEGAGGNIQY
V gene: TRBV29-1; CDR3 protein: SVDVAYEQY
V gene: TRBV30; CDR3 protein: AYNPRDRVIEGYT
V gene: TRBV6-4; CDR3 protein: ASRPEYTGELF
V gene: TRBV6-5; CDR3 protein: ASERWGLGSPLH
V gene: TRBV5-5; CDR3 protein: ASSLDGGYT
V gene: TRBV19; CDR3 protein: ASSPTGVEAF
V gene: TRBV15; CDR3 protein: ATSRNAGTGDDSGANVLT
V gene: TRBV19; CDR3 protein: ASSSDRGPNQPQH
V gene: TRBV7-9; CDR3 protein: ASSLPWTGGNNEQF
V gene: TRBV19; CDR3 protein: ASSMWDSYRNEKLF
V gene: TRBV3-1/TRBV3-2; CDR3 protein: ASSPQGGQNGKLF
V gene: TRBV28; CDR3 protein: ASSPAHRRQGGFQPQH
V gene: TRBV7-2; CDR3 protein: ASSLAGTSGGIEQF
V gene: TRBV15; CDR3 protein: ATSRANLMNTEAF
V gene: TRBV7-9; CDR3 protein: ASSLFTSEGY
V gene: TRBV12-3/TRBV12-4; CDR3 protein: ASRRPSTDTQY
V gene: TRBV15; CDR3 protein: ATNSGTPRGEQF
V gene: TRBV9; CDR3 protein: ASSVAGRVSGDTQY
V gene: TRBV24-1; CDR3 protein: ATSEQIADTQY
V gene: TRBV27; CDR3 protein: ASSGGTGGNQPQH
V gene: TRBV3-1/TRBV3-2; CDR3 protein: ASSQVLRDGNTIY
V gene: TRBV7-9; CDR3 protein: ASSARSWPNTEAF
V gene: TRBV3-1/TRBV3-2; CDR3 protein: ASRDGTAPYT
V gene: TRBV12-3/TRBV12-4; CDR3 protein: ASSRSGFHEQY
V gene: TRBV27; CDR3 protein: ASSSMFGTVNTEAF
V gene: TRBV28; CDR3 protein: ASSPYQLNTGELF